Below, 28 T cell receptor beta chains from the same sample are listed, as sequenced in a study of OX40 agonist ivuxolimab in advanced cancers. The data were produced by immunoSEQ multiplex PCR, yet TCRdb's version contains in-frame clones alone and is incomplete. The sample yields roughly 49,000 clones, about four fifths seen once. Source: CD4+ or CD8+ T cells sorted from blood, taken in a trial of the OX40 agonist ivuxolimab. These receptors all come from an adult with an advanced solid tumor such as melanoma, head and neck, liver or kidney cancer.

The rearrangement joins TRBV7-8 to TRBJ2-7; TRBD1 is a possible D gene (6 bases). The CDR3 is 16 amino acids. V lost 5 bases to trimming and J lost 0 bases, with 17 bases between them. From germline, CDR1 is SGHVS and CDR2 FQNEAQ. CDR3 sequence reads: CASSGNRDLSSYEQYV. The CDR3 DNA is TGTGCCAGCAGCGGCAACAGGGACCTTAGCTCCTACGAGCAGTACGTC.

This clone appeared a single time. The rearrangement uses TRBV28 and TRBJ2-7; D perhaps matches TRBD1 (5 bases). The ends were cut back, 5 bases at V and 3 bases at J, with 11 bases in the middle. The CDR3 length is 13 residues. Germline values: CDR1 MDHEN, CDR2 SYDVKM. The CDR3 bases are TGTGCCAGCAGTCCCCGTGACAGCTACGAGCAGTACTTC. This sequence encodes CASSPRDSYEQYF.

V usage is TRBV27 and J usage is TRBJ1-5; D call uncertain. The CDR3 covers 14 residues. The germline V and J ends were trimmed by 2 bases and 3 bases, with 8 bases remaining between them. The germline V gene encodes CDR1 MNHEY and CDR2 SMNVEV (reference sequence). CDR3 nucleotides: TGTGCCAGCAGTTTAGTGGCTTACAATCAGCCCCAGCATTTT. This encodes CASSLVAYNQPQHF.

This clone showed up just once. V is TRBV27 and J is TRBJ1-5; tentatively, D is TRBD1 (5 bases). Germline CDR1 MNHEY, CDR2 SMNVEV (reference sequence). This CDR3 is built from 14 residues. Trimming removed 5 bases at V and 0 bases at J, with 8 bases between. The CDR3 sequence: CASSPQDSNQPQHF. CDR3 in DNA: TGTGCCAGCAGTCCACAGGATAGCAATCAGCCCCAGCATTTT.

The V call is TRBV27, the J call TRBJ2-2; TRBD2 aligns across 10 bases. This CDR3 contains 16 residues. Germline trimming cut 6 bases from V and 3 bases from J; bases unmatched to any gene: 7. Per the germline V gene, CDR1 is MNHEY and CDR2 is SMNVEV (reference sequence). CDR3 loop: CASSPGSGRDTGELFF. The CDR3 nucleotides read TGTGCCAGCAGCCCGGGGAGCGGGAGGGACACCGGGGAGCTGTTTTTT.

V usage is TRBV29-1 and J usage is TRBJ2-2; D unclear. There are 13 residues in the CDR3. V lost 4 bases to trimming and J lost 1 base, with 7 bases between them. Germline CDR1 and CDR2: SQVTM and ANQGSEA. The CDR3 DNA follows: TGCAGCGTTGCAGTATTGAACACCGGGGAGCTGTTTTTT. Translating it yields CSVAVLNTGELFF.

The CDR3: CASSHQVNTEAFF. The CDR3 region has the DNA TGCGCCAGCAGCCATCAGGTGAACACTGAAGCTTTCTTT. V is TRBV4-1 and J is TRBJ1-1; D is unclear. The germline CDR1 and CDR2 sequences are MGHRA and YSYEKL. This CDR3 region has 13 residues. Between the trimmed V and J ends, which lost 3 bases and 0 bases, there was a span of 5 bases.

The chain uses TRBV14 and TRBJ2-2; perhaps TRBD1 as D (6 bases). Between the trimmed V and J ends, which lost 3 bases and 7 bases, there was a span of 15 bases. The CDR3 length is 15 residues. Germline V gene data show CDR1 as SGHDN and CDR2 as FVKESK. The CDR3 loop reads CASSHPEGVGGELFF. The DNA of the CDR3 is TGTGCCAGCAGCCACCCCGAGGGGGTTGGCGGGGAGCTGTTTTTT.

The chain employs TRBV4-1 and TRBJ1-4; perhaps TRBD1 as D (5 bases). Trimming shortened V by 1 base and J by 13 bases, and 19 bases separated the two germline ends. The CDR3 extends over 15 amino acids. Germline CDR1 and CDR2: MGHRA and YSYEKL. CDR3 residues: CASSQAWDAGLRLFF. DNA of the CDR3: TGCGCCAGCAGCCAAGCCTGGGACGCGGGGTTAAGACTGTTTTTT.

V gene TRBV10-1 combines with J gene TRBJ2-3; no reliable D call. Trimming took off 0 bases at V and 5 bases at J, with 9 bases between the two ends. The CDR3 spans 14 residues. Germline CDR1 is WNHNN and CDR2 is SYGVQD (reference sequence). CDR3 amino acids: CASSESLWVDTQYF. The CDR3 nucleotides read TGCGCCAGCAGTGAGTCGTTGTGGGTAGATACGCAGTATTTT.

This chain uses TRBV28 with TRBJ2-1; 7 nucleotides align to TRBD2. The V gene's germline CDR1 is MDHEN and CDR2 SYDVKM. The CDR3 totals 14 residues. V shed 3 bases and J 10 bases; nucleotides not matched to a gene: 9. The CDR3 sequence is CASSFLAVVGEQFF. The CDR3 DNA follows: TGTGCCAGCAGTTTCCTAGCGGTGGTAGGGGAGCAGTTCTTC.

This chain connects TRBV28 to TRBJ1-2, with D possibly matching TRBD1 (6 bases). CDR1 and CDR2 (germline): MDHEN, SYDVKM. V was shortened by 2 bases and J by 6 bases, with 19 bases between the two germline ends. The CDR3 consists of 16 residues. CDR3 amino acids: CASSLIGSGGSDGYTF. The CDR3 DNA reads as TGTGCCAGCAGTTTAATCGGTTCGGGGGGCTCCGATGGCTACACCTTC.

The chain couples TRBV4-1 to TRBJ2-7, with 7 bases identical to TRBD2. From germline, CDR1 is MGHRA and CDR2 YSYEKL. V was clipped by 0 bases and J by 6 bases; unmatched bases: 5. CDR3 length: 14 residues. CDR3 in DNA: TGCGCCAGCAGCCAAGATCAGGGCGGGAGCGAGCAGTACGTC. Protein product: CASSQDQGGSEQYV.

The rearrangement links TRBV4-1 to TRBJ2-7; D possibly corresponds to TRBD1 (6 bases). The germline gives CDR1 MGHRA, CDR2 YSYEKL. Trimming stripped 0 bases from V and 3 bases from J, with 15 bases between. The CDR3 is 16 amino acids. CDR3 region: CASSQDRLSQGYEQYV. The CDR3 nucleotides read TGCGCCAGCAGCCAAGATCGTCTGTCACAGGGCTACGAGCAGTACGTC.

The chain carries TRBV6-1 and TRBJ1-4, with TRBD1 matching over 8 bases. CDR1 MNHNS and CDR2 SASEGT come from the germline V gene. CDR3 length: 13 amino acids. After removal of 2 bases from V and 11 bases from J, the junction contained 4 bases not matched to a gene. CDR3 region: CASSEPGGGKLFF. In DNA, the CDR3 is TGTGCCAGCAGTGAACCAGGGGGCGGGAAACTGTTTTTT.

The chain carries TRBV4-1 and TRBJ2-2; D gene ambiguous. V lost 1 base and J lost 4, with 7 bases in between. CDR1 is MGHRA, CDR2 YSYEKL, per germline. The CDR3 contains 14 residues. The CDR3 DNA sequence: TGCGCCAGCAGCCAAGTAGATACCACCGGGGAGCTGTTTTTT. Protein: CASSQVDTTGELFF.

The CDR3 reads CASSLSREQFF. CDR3 nucleotides: TGTGCCAGCAGTTTATCCAGGGAGCAGTTCTTC. The chain links TRBV6-6 to TRBJ2-1; D gene ambiguous. CDR3 length: 11 amino acids. Deletions cut 4 bases from V and 10 bases from J, with 8 bases between. CDR1 MNHNY and CDR2 SVGAGI come from the germline V gene (reference sequence).

This chain links TRBV28 with TRBJ2-1; D unresolved. The germline V and J ends were trimmed by 2 bases and 6 bases, with 5 bases remaining between them. Germline CDR1 reads MDHEN; CDR2 reads SYDVKM. The CDR3 is 12 residues long. CDR3 amino acids: CASSLKINEQFF. CDR3 nucleotide sequence: TGTGCCAGCAGTTTAAAGATCAATGAGCAGTTCTTC.

The rearrangement links TRBV10-3 to TRBJ1-2; D possibly corresponds to TRBD1 (6 bases). Trimming took 3 bases from V and 0 from J, leaving 11 bases between them. Germline V lookup: CDR1 ENHRY, CDR2 SYGVKD. This CDR3 has 15 residues. CDR3 amino acids: CAISDSGATNYGYTF. CDR3 coding DNA: TGTGCCATCAGTGACTCAGGGGCCACTAACTATGGCTACACCTTC.

This chain uses TRBV4-1 with TRBJ1-3; no clear D gene. The CDR3 runs 17 residues. V lost 1 base, J lost 0 bases, and 13 bases lay in between. Germline V CDR1 and CDR2: MGHRA, YSYEKL. The CDR3 DNA reads TGCGCCAGCAGCCAAGCCACGGTAGCCAACTCTGGAAACACCATATATTTT. This gives the protein CASSQATVANSGNTIYF.

The chain carries TRBV4-1 and TRBJ2-2, with a weak D call TRBD1 (5 bases). CDR1 is MGHRA, CDR2 YSYEKL, per germline. Between the trimmed V and J ends, which lost 0 bases and 4 bases, there was a span of 9 bases. The CDR3 contains 15 residues. CDR3 loop: CASSQEPGSTGELFF. CDR3 DNA sequence: TGCGCCAGCAGCCAAGAACCAGGGTCCACCGGGGAGCTGTTTTTT.

This chain uses TRBV28 with TRBJ2-1; 13 nucleotides agree with TRBD2. V lost 6 bases, J lost 8 bases, and 7 bases stayed unmatched. Germline CDR1 is MDHEN and CDR2 is SYDVKM. CDR3 length: 15 amino acids. The CDR3 spells CASRITSGRAHEQFF. CDR3 nucleotides: TGTGCCAGCAGAATCACTAGCGGGAGGGCCCATGAGCAGTTCTTC.

The chain combines TRBV19 with TRBJ1-1, with D possibly TRBD1 on 5 matching bases. The V end lost 6 bases, the J end lost 1 base, and 15 bases lay between the germline ends. The CDR3 spans 15 residues. Looked up from germline, CDR1 is LNHDA and CDR2 is SQIVND (reference sequence). The CDR3 DNA sequence: TGTGCCAGTAGGAGGGAAAGGCAGGGGAACACTGAAGCTTTCTTT. Its protein is CASRRERQGNTEAFF.

This clone was detected a few times. The chain couples TRBV30 to TRBJ2-1; D is perhaps TRBD2 (6 bases). CDR1 and CDR2 (germline): GTSNPN, SVGIG (reference sequence). The CDR3 loop spans 12 amino acids. Between the trimmed V and J ends, which lost 1 base and 8 bases, there was a span of 9 bases. CDR3 in amino acids: CAWSAGEDEQFF. CDR3 sequence (DNA): TGTGCCTGGAGTGCGGGAGAGGATGAGCAGTTCTTC. Full variable domain (remainder filled in from reference TRBV30 and TRBJ2-1): SQTIHQWPATLVQPVGSPLSLECTVEGTSNPNLYWYRQAAGRGLQLLFYSVGIGQISSEVPQNLSASRPQDRQFILSSKKLLLSDSGFYLCAWSAGEDEQFFGPGTRLTVL.

The CDR3 DNA reads TGTGCCAGCAGCTCTCGACGGACAGGGGTAGATACAGATACGCAGTATTTT. Its translation: CASSSRRTGVDTDTQYF. The chain carries TRBV7-9 and TRBJ2-3, with 9 positions matching TRBD1. The CDR3 is made up of 17 amino acids. J gave up 3 bases and V 4 bases, and 11 bases lay outside the gene matches. Germline V gives CDR1 SEHNR, CDR2 FQNEAQ (reference sequence).

V and J are TRBV5-1 and TRBJ2-7; no definite D call. The V gene's germline CDR1 is SGHRS and CDR2 YFSETQ. Trimming took off 0 bases at V and 3 bases at J, with 7 bases between the two ends. The CDR3 runs to 13 residues. CDR3 coding DNA: TGCGCCAGCAGCTTGGAACAACTCTACGAGCAGTACTTC. This encodes CASSLEQLYEQYF.

This clone has just one count. The chain is built from TRBV27 and TRBJ1-2, with unresolved D. Trimming removed 3 bases at V and 2 bases at J, with 7 bases between. The CDR3 is 13 amino acids. CDR1 MNHEY and CDR2 SMNVEV come from the germline V gene (reference sequence). The CDR3 nucleotides are TGTGCCAGCAGTTTGTCACAGAACTATGGCTACACCTTC. Translating it yields CASSLSQNYGYTF.

This sequence joins TRBV4-2 and TRBJ1-1; no clear D. Trimming removed 0 bases at V and 1 base at J, with 9 bases between. In germline, CDR1 is LGHNA, CDR2 YNFKEQ. The CDR3 has 15 residues. The CDR3 spells CASSQEPLGNTEAFF. Here the CDR3 DNA reads TGTGCCAGCAGCCAAGAACCTCTGGGGAACACTGAAGCTTTCTTT.